Presented here are 28 T cell receptor beta chains from one specimen sequenced in a study of blood T cell repertoires in COVID-19. Profiling relied on immunoSEQ multiplex PCR, and the TCRdb table lists in-frame clones only, not all of them. This table has just over 50,000 clones, more than 70% appearing once. The sample taken for sequencing was peripheral blood. These receptors were collected from a man older than 75 with active COVID-19.

The rearrangement links TRBV2 to TRBJ2-3; 7 nucleotides line up with TRBD1. From germline, CDR1 is SNHLY and CDR2 FYNNEI. The CDR3 is made up of 16 amino acids. J gave up 6 bases and V 5 bases, and 14 bases lay outside the gene matches. As DNA, the CDR3 is TGTGCCAGCAGTAAAGACAGGGCAGCGAGGGCGGATACGCAGTATTTT. This encodes CASSKDRAARADTQYF.

The chain is built from TRBV20-1 and TRBJ1-5, with TRBD1 identical over 7 bases. This CDR3 comprises 16 residues. The germline V gene encodes CDR1 DFQATT and CDR2 SNEGSKA (reference sequence). With 3 bases clipped from V and 1 base from J, the junction kept 9 bases outside the gene matches. The CDR3 bases are TGCAGTGCTAGTCAAGGACAGGTTCGAAGCAATCAGCCCCAGCATTTT. This gives the protein CSASQGQVRSNQPQHF.

The V and J genes are TRBV9 and TRBJ2-1; 12 bases map to TRBD2. Germline-derived CDR1 and CDR2 are SGDLS and YYNGEE. After removal of 0 bases from V and 9 bases from J, the junction contained 7 bases not matched to a gene. The CDR3 loop spans 16 amino acids. DNA of the CDR3: TGTGCCAGCAGCGTAGCGGCTAGCGGGAGGGCCGGTGAGCAGTTCTTC. Protein: CASSVAASGRAGEQFF.

The rearrangement joins TRBV6-5 to TRBJ2-5; the match to TRBD2 covers 8 bases. The CDR3 has 13 residues. Germline V gene data show CDR1 as MNHEY and CDR2 as SVGAGI. The V gene end was trimmed by 6 bases and the J gene end by 4 bases; junction bases not matched to a gene: 4. The CDR3 is CASSRTSRETQYF. The DNA of the CDR3 is TGTGCCAGCAGCCGGACTAGCCGAGAGACCCAGTACTTC.

The chain has TRBV27 and TRBJ1-2; 8 positions agree with TRBD1. Germline-derived CDR1 and CDR2 are MNHEY and SMNVEV (reference sequence). This CDR3 has 13 amino acids. Trimming at V came to 4 bases and at J to 2 bases, leaving 0 bases not matched to a gene. CDR3 in amino acids: CASSWDRNYGYTF. The CDR3 bases are TGTGCCAGCAGTTGGGACAGGAACTATGGCTACACCTTC.

The chain combines TRBV6-2 or TRBV6-3 with TRBJ1-1; TRBD1 matches at 9 bases. The ends lost 1 base at V and 1 base at J; junction bases unmatched: 1. The CDR3 is 15 amino acids. Germline CDR1 reads MNHEY; CDR2 reads SVGEGT. CDR3: CASSYLGQGNTEAFF. CDR3 nucleotides: TGTGCCAGCAGTTACTTGGGACAGGGGAACACTGAAGCTTTCTTT.

This chain uses TRBV9 with TRBJ2-7, with D maybe TRBD2 (5 bases). The ends were cut back, 0 bases at V and 5 bases at J, with 15 bases in the middle. The CDR3 loop spans 15 amino acids. CDR1 is SGDLS and CDR2 is YYNGEE in the germline V gene. The CDR3 region is CASSVDGTVGDEQYF. In nucleotides, the CDR3 is TGTGCCAGCAGCGTAGACGGCACGGTCGGGGACGAGCAGTACTTC.

The chain has TRBV11-3 and TRBJ2-1; 10 positions agree with TRBD2. The CDR3 sequence is 16 residues long. J gave up 2 bases and V 5 bases, and 6 bases lay outside the gene matches. CDR1 is SGHNT and CDR2 is YENEEA in the germline V gene. DNA for the CDR3: TGTGCCAGCAGCACCAGACTAGCGGGTACCTACAATGAGCAGTTCTTC. Translated: CASSTRLAGTYNEQFF.

The rearrangement links TRBV6-6 to TRBJ1-6, with TRBD1 matching over 8 bases. CDR1 and CDR2 (germline): MNHNY, SVGAGI (reference sequence). This CDR3 region has 15 residues. V lost 11 bases to trimming and J lost 4 bases; unmatched junction nucleotides: 10. The CDR3 bases are TGTGCCGCCCGGGACAGGTCCTCTTATAATTCACCCCTCCACTTT. This gives the protein CAARDRSSYNSPLHF.

The chain joins TRBV5-6 to TRBJ2-1, with TRBD2 identical over 7 bases. V gave up 4 bases and J gave up 5 bases; unmatched junction bases: 12. CDR1 SGHDT and CDR2 YYEEEE come from the germline V gene. This CDR3 is built from 16 residues. The CDR3 reads CASSPDFSGSNNEQFF. The DNA for the CDR3 is TGTGCCAGCAGCCCTGATTTTAGCGGGTCCAACAATGAGCAGTTCTTC.

The V gene is TRBV27, the J gene TRBJ1-5; TRBD1 is a possible D gene (6 bases). Germline V gene lookup returns CDR1 MNHEY and CDR2 SMNVEV (reference sequence). This CDR3 contains 16 residues. The germline V and J ends were trimmed by 6 bases and 4 bases, with 19 bases remaining between them. CDR3 DNA: TGTGCCAGCAGAACTACTATGACAGGTGGTAATCAGCCCCAGCATTTT. Residues: CASRTTMTGGNQPQHF.

V gene TRBV7-9 combines with J gene TRBJ2-1, with D hard to call. This CDR3 region has 14 residues. Germline V lookup: CDR1 SEHNR, CDR2 FQNEAQ (reference sequence). Trimming took off 7 bases at V and 4 bases at J, with 14 bases between the two ends. CDR3 region: CASTPWQNYNEQFF. The CDR3 nucleotides are TGTGCCAGCACCCCCTGGCAGAATTACAATGAGCAGTTCTTC. Together with reference TRBV7-9 and TRBJ2-1, the CDR3 gives the full variable domain: DTGVSQNPRHKITKRGQNVTFRCDPISEHNRLYWYRQTLGQGPEFLTYFQNEAQLEKSRLLSDRFSAERPKGSFSTLEIQRTEQGDSAMYLCASTPWQNYNEQFFGPGTRLTVL.

This clone was seen a single time. V is TRBV11-2 and J is TRBJ1-3; a possible D gene is TRBD1 (5 bases). There are 14 residues in the CDR3. Germline CDR1 is SGHAT and CDR2 is FQNNGV. V was cut by 7 bases and J by 6 bases, with 16 bases left in between. CDR3 residues: CASTPPGGENTIYF. The CDR3 DNA reads TGTGCCAGCACCCCGCCGGGGGGGGAAAACACCATATATTTT.

This chain connects TRBV7-2 to TRBJ2-1, with a possible D match to TRBD2 (6 bases). Per the germline V gene, CDR1 is SGHTA and CDR2 is FQGNSA. CDR3 length: 12 amino acids. The V end was cut by 2 bases, the J end by 15 bases, with 14 bases between. DNA for the CDR3: TGTGCCAGCAGCTTATCGTTGGAGGGTAGGTTCTTC. Amino acid sequence: CASSLSLEGRFF.

The J gene is TRBJ2-7, the V gene TRBV19; no clear D gene. This CDR3 is 13 amino acids long. V was cut by 8 bases and J by 5 bases, with 16 bases left in between. The germline V gene has CDR1 LNHDA and CDR2 SQIVND (reference sequence). The CDR3 sequence is CASRSLSVDEQYF. The CDR3, as DNA: TGTGCCAGTCGGTCGTTATCGGTCGACGAGCAGTACTTC.

The chain recombines TRBV6-5 with TRBJ2-1; 10 nucleotides line up with TRBD2. The germline V gene has CDR1 MNHEY and CDR2 SVGAGI. Trimming removed 6 bases from V and 0 bases from J; junction bases left unmatched: 2. The CDR3 runs to 15 residues. As DNA, the CDR3 is TGTGCCAGCAGGGCTAGCGGGAGCTCCTACAATGAGCAGTTCTTC. Encoded protein: CASRASGSSYNEQFF.

The V call is TRBV15, the J call TRBJ2-7; 11 bases are shared with TRBD1. The junction had 16 bases not matched to a gene; V was cut back by 2 bases and J by 7 bases. The CDR3 is 18 residues long. CDR1 and CDR2 from the germline V gene are LNHNV and YYDKDF (reference sequence). As DNA, the CDR3 is TGTGCCACCAGCAGAAAGGACAGGGGGCTGGCGGGAGGTAGTGAGCAGTACTTC. Protein sequence: CATSRKDRGLAGGSEQYF.

The chain carries TRBV28 and TRBJ2-7, with 9 positions matching TRBD1. The germline V gene has CDR1 MDHEN and CDR2 SYDVKM. V was clipped by 6 bases and J by 5 bases; unmatched bases: 11. The CDR3 length is 15 residues. The CDR3 DNA reads as TGTGCCAGCAGCCGACGGGGGACAGGGCGGCACGAGCAGTACTTC. Translation: CASSRRGTGRHEQYF.

The rearrangement joins TRBV7-2 to TRBJ1-5; TRBD1 might be the D (5 bases). This CDR3 has 14 residues. Germline V gene sequence: CDR1 SGHTA, CDR2 FQGNSA. With 4 bases removed from V and 3 bases from J, the gap between germline ends came to 10 bases. CDR3: CASSSDSFNQPQHF. CDR3 DNA: TGTGCCAGCAGCTCAGACAGTTTCAATCAGCCCCAGCATTTT. Full variable domain (remainder filled in from reference TRBV7-2 and TRBJ1-5): GAGVSQSPSNKVTEKGKDVELRCDPISGHTALYWYRQSLGQGLEFLIYFQGNSAPDKSGLPSDRFSAERTGGSVSTLTIQRTQQEDSAVYLCASSSDSFNQPQHFGDGTRLSIL.

The chain links TRBV7-3 to TRBJ1-2; D is possibly TRBD1 (6 bases). CDR3 length equals 14 residues. The V end was cut by 5 bases, the J end by 2 bases, with 12 bases between. From germline, CDR1 is SGHTA and CDR2 FQGTGA. The CDR3 DNA sequence: TGTGCCAGCAGCCCAAACGGACAGAACTATGGCTACACCTTC. This codes for CASSPNGQNYGYTF.

The CDR3: CATSRDRGGYGYTF. The CDR3, as DNA: TGTGCCACCTCCCGGGACAGGGGAGGCTATGGCTACACCTTC. The chain carries TRBV6-5 and TRBJ1-2; TRBD1 matches at 10 bases. V lost 10 bases and J lost 4; bases outside the gene matches: 9. CDR3 length: 14 amino acids. CDR1 MNHEY and CDR2 SVGAGI come from the germline V gene.

This clone was seen only once. The chain employs TRBV6-2 or TRBV6-3 and TRBJ2-6; weak D call: TRBD1 (6 bases). The V and J ends lost 2 bases and 2 bases respectively, with 13 bases between them. There are 17 residues in the CDR3. Germline CDR1 MNHEY, CDR2 SVGEGT. Here the CDR3 DNA reads TGTGCCAGCAGTTACCCACTGGGGGCTACTGGGGCCAACGTCCTGACTTTC. It codes for CASSYPLGATGANVLTF.

CDR3 DNA: TGTGCCAGCAGCGTAGGAGCGGGGGCAGGCACAGATACGCAGTATTTT. Its translation: CASSVGAGAGTDTQYF. The chain is built from TRBV9 and TRBJ2-3; 8 bases fit TRBD2. Germline CDR1 is SGDLS and CDR2 is YYNGEE. The CDR3 sequence is 16 residues long. The V and J ends lost 0 bases and 1 base, in that order; junction bases with no gene match: 4.

The CDR3 reads CASSLSTSNDEQFF. The CDR3 DNA sequence: TGTGCCAGCAGCCTGTCGACTAGTAATGATGAGCAGTTCTTC. The genes are TRBV5-4 and TRBJ2-1; TRBD2 is a possible D gene (6 bases). CDR3 length: 14 residues. Per germline, CDR1 SGHNT and CDR2 YYREEE (reference sequence). V shed 4 bases and J shed 8 bases, with 16 bases lying between them.

The chain carries TRBV4-2 and TRBJ2-7, with unresolved D. The CDR3 is 16 amino acids. V lost 0 bases, J lost 2 bases, and 14 bases lay in between. Germline lookup yields CDR1 LGHNA and CDR2 YNFKEQ. CDR3 protein: CASSQDSGLSAYEQYF. CDR3 DNA sequence: TGTGCCAGCAGCCAAGATTCTGGCCTTTCAGCCTACGAGCAGTACTTC.

The chain recombines TRBV19 with TRBJ1-5; TRBD1 aligns across 8 bases. The trim removed 3 bases at V and 3 bases at J, leaving 7 bases unmatched. CDR1 and CDR2 (germline): LNHDA, SQIVND (reference sequence). The CDR3 spans 16 residues. CDR3 region: CASSIQGAKVNQPQHF. CDR3 DNA sequence: TGTGCCAGTAGTATTCAGGGGGCGAAGGTCAATCAGCCCCAGCATTTT.

The chain recombines TRBV27 with TRBJ2-1; TRBD2 aligns across 10 bases. The length of the CDR3 is 14 residues. Germline values: CDR1 MNHEY, CDR2 SMNVEV (reference sequence). V shed 4 bases, J shed 9 bases, and the junction held 6 bases outside the gene matches. CDR3 residues: CASSSSGLAFEQFF. CDR3 DNA: TGTGCCAGCAGTTCCTCGGGACTAGCGTTTGAGCAGTTCTTC.

The chain employs TRBV4-1 and TRBJ2-5; D is ambiguous. V was trimmed by 0 bases and J by 7 bases, leaving 15 bases between them. This CDR3 spans 15 amino acids. CDR1 and CDR2 from the germline V gene are MGHRA and YSYEKL. CDR3 in amino acids: CASSQDAPDRGTQYF. The CDR3 nucleotides read TGCGCCAGCAGCCAAGATGCGCCAGATAGAGGGACCCAGTACTTC.